Listed below are T cell receptor beta chains from one sample, sequenced in a study of shared clonotypes between healthy human individuals. TCRdb's table, derived via immunoSEQ multiplex PCR, lists solely in-frame clones and lacks some. The sample lists about 2.1 million clones; approximately 94% were seen once. The sequencing input was naive CD8+ T cells from PBMCs. Receptor source: a man between 18 and 29 years old in good health. Some clones in this sample may be carry-over from other donors' samples. CDR3s include the opening cysteine and the closing phenylalanine or tryptophan. The D gene is left open where the match is weak. Only part of the rows carry a size: once, few, many, or a class if the clone is expanded.

j_call clone_size d_call v_call cdr3_nt cdr3_aa
TRBJ2-2 . . TRBV29-1 TGCAGCGTCGGGACCGAGAACACCGGGGAGCTGTTTTTT CSVGTENTGELFF
TRBJ2-1 . . TRBV11-2 TGTGCCAGCAGTCCCGCCCTCTCCTACAATGAGCAGTTCTTC CASSPALSYNEQFF
TRBJ2-7 . . TRBV5-6 TGTGCCAGCAGTTTGGGGGATTATGTGGAGCAGTACTTC CASSLGDYVEQYF
TRBJ1-1 . . TRBV5-1 TGCGCCAGCAGCTTGGGTCCAGGTAGTAACACTGAAGCTTTCTTT CASSLGPGSNTEAFF
TRBJ1-2 . TRBD1 TRBV28 TGTGCCAGCAGTCGACCCCCGGGACAGTCCCTGTTAAACTATGGCTACACCTTC CASSRPPGQSLLNYGYTF
TRBJ1-4 . . TRBV16 TGTGCCAGCAGACCGACAGGAGGGAATGAAAAACTGTTTTTT CASRPTGGNEKLFF
TRBJ2-7 once TRBD2 TRBV2 TGTGCCAGCAAGAGCGGGACCACCTACGAGCAGTACTTC CASKSGTTYEQYF
TRBJ1-5 . . TRBV28 TGTGCCAGCAACCCCCCGGGGTTTCAGCCCCAGCATTTT CASNPPGFQPQHF
TRBJ2-1 . . TRBV18 TGTGCCAGCTCACCCCAGGACGGGAACAATGAGCAGTTCTTC CASSPQDGNNEQFF
TRBJ2-2 . . TRBV27 TGTGCCAGCAGTTTAAGGCCCGAGAGGGGAGGCACCGGGGAGCTGTTTTTT CASSLRPERGGTGELFF
TRBJ2-1 . . TRBV7-9 TGTGCCAGCAGCATTGCAATTCATGAGCAGTTCTTC CASSIAIHEQFF
TRBJ1-4 once . TRBV13 TGTGCCAGCAGCACCCTTGGGCCTAGTGAAAAACTGTTTTTT CASSTLGPSEKLFF
TRBJ1-3 . TRBD1 TRBV5-6 TGTGCCAGCAGCTTGATCGGGACAGGGGACACCATATATTTT CASSLIGTGDTIYF
TRBJ2-6 . . TRBV27 TGTGCCAGCAGCCTGCGGGTCTTCTCTGGGGCCAACGTCCTGACTTTC CASSLRVFSGANVLTF
TRBJ2-7 . TRBD2 TRBV10-3 TGTGCCATCAGTGACGGCGGGAGGACCTCCTACGAGCAGTACTTC CAISDGGRTSYEQYF
TRBJ1-3 . TRBD1 TRBV28 TGTGCCAGCAGTTTATGGACAGGGGAGGGTGGAAACACCATATATTTT CASSLWTGEGGNTIYF
TRBJ2-7 . . TRBV5-5 TGTGCCAGCAGCTTTGGGCACAGGGCCCACGAGCAGTACTTC CASSFGHRAHEQYF
TRBJ2-1 . . TRBV18 TGTGCCAGCTCACCACCGAGAGCAGACTACAATGAGCAGTTCTTC CASSPPRADYNEQFF
TRBJ2-7 . . TRBV28 TGTGCCAGCAGTCCATACGGGGAAGCCTACGAGCAGTACTTC CASSPYGEAYEQYF
TRBJ1-4 . . TRBV15 TGTGCCACCAGCAGCCGAAAGGACAGCCTTAATGAAAAACTGTTTTTT CATSSRKDSLNEKLFF
TRBJ2-7 . TRBD2 TRBV5-6 TGTGCCAGCAGCTTGGATTTAGCGGGAGGAGGCGAGCAGTACTTC CASSLDLAGGGEQYF
TRBJ2-7 . TRBD2 TRBV5-4 TGTGCCAGCAGCTTATCTAGCGGAACTCCCTACGAGCAGTACTTC CASSLSSGTPYEQYF
TRBJ2-2 . TRBD2 TRBV29-1 TGCAGCGCCTCAGGCGGGGGACGGGGCGGGGAGCTGTTTTTT CSASGGGRGGELFF
TRBJ2-4 . . TRBV5-5 TGTGCCAGCAGCCCCAGGGGGGACGCCAAAAACATTCAGTACTTC CASSPRGDAKNIQYF
TRBJ2-7 . . TRBV15 TGTGCCACCAGCAGAGAATTAAGGGACCCCTGGGAGCAGTACTTC CATSRELRDPWEQYF
TRBJ2-5 . . TRBV25-1 TGTGCCAGCAGTGAATATGGGTCTAGGGAGGAGACCCAGTACTTC CASSEYGSREETQYF
TRBJ2-7 . . TRBV28 TGTGCCAGCAGACCGACAGGGACTTATCCCTACGAGCAGTACTTC CASRPTGTYPYEQYF
TRBJ2-3 . . TRBV19 TGTGCCAGTAGTCCCCGAGCCTTGAAAGCAGATACGCAGTATTTT CASSPRALKADTQYF
TRBJ2-2 . TRBD1 TRBV11-3 TGTGCCAGCATCCACAGGGGCCTCAGGGACACCGGGGAGCTGTTTTTT CASIHRGLRDTGELFF
TRBJ2-7 . TRBD2 TRBV27 TGTGCCAGCAGTTCCCCCCCAGCGGGAGATCTCTACGAGCAGTACTTC CASSSPPAGDLYEQYF
TRBJ2-1 . . TRBV7-3 TGTGCCAGCAGCGCGCTCGGCCGGGGACGGTACAATGAGCAGTTCTTC CASSALGRGRYNEQFF
TRBJ2-3 . . TRBV28 TGTGCCAGCAGTCTCCTGGGGAGAACAGATACGCAGTATTTT CASSLLGRTDTQYF
TRBJ2-7 . . TRBV4-1 TGCGCCAGCAGCCAGGGGGACCACTACGAGCAGTACTTC CASSQGDHYEQYF
TRBJ2-2 . . TRBV29-1 TGCAGCGTTGTTGGGGCGAACACCGGGGAGCTGTTTTTT CSVVGANTGELFF
TRBJ1-2 few . TRBV11-2 TGTGCCAGCCCAGACCCCGGGACGTCAGGCTACACCTTC CASPDPGTSGYTF
TRBJ1-5 . TRBD1 TRBV6-6 TGTGCCAGCAGTTCCGAGGACAGGTCGAATCAGCCCCAGCATTTT CASSSEDRSNQPQHF
TRBJ2-7 . . TRBV13 TGTGCCAGCAGCCCCCCTAGTGATTACGAGCAGTACTTC CASSPPSDYEQYF
TRBJ2-6 once . TRBV4-2 TGTGCCAGCAGCCTTCCACCCCAGGGGTCCGGGGCCAACGTCCTGACTTTC CASSLPPQGSGANVLTF